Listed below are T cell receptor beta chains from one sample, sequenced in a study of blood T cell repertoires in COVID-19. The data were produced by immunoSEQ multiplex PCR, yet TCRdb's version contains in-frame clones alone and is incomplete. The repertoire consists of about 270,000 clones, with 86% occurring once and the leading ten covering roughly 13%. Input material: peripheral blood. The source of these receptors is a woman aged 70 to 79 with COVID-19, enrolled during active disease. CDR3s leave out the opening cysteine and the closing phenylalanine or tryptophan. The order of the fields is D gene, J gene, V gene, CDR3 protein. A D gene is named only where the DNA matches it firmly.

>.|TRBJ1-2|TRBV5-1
ASSLEAAGANYGYT
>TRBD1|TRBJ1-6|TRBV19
ASSRTGNHNSPLH
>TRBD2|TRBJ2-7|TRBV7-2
ASSLLGGGNYEQY
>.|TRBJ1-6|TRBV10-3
AISAGLNSPLH
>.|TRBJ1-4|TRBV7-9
ASSEPLGHRNEKLF
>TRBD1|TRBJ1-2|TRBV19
ASSRQGNYGYT
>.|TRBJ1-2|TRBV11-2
ASSLGTGTYGYT
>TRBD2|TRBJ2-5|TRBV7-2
ASSLVVSGGMRETQY
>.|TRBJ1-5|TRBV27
ASSRGGGRDEPQH
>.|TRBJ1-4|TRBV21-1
ASSSKRSEPYNEKLF
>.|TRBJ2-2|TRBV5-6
ASSPQTGELF
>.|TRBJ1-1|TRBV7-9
ASSPPDTYTEAF
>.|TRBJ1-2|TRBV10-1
ASSDGITSYT
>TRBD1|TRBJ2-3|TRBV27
ASSFLGQGAGDTQY
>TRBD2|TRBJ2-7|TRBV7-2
ASSPGLAGVVYEQY
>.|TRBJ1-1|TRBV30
AWSVGEGYIANTEAF
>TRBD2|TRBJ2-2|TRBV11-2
ASSPAGYTGELF